Presented here are 22 T cell receptor beta chains from one specimen sequenced in a study of cytomegalovirus exposure and HLA in healthy donors. Primers: 60 Vbeta forward and 13 Jbeta reverse. Sequenced by immunoSEQ multiplex PCR; TCRdb stores in-frame clones only, minus some. Among fewer than 45,000 clones, around 73% were seen once, and the ten largest hold approximately 3.5%. The specimen sequenced was PBMCs. These receptors originate from a woman aged 30 to 39 in good health and CMV-seronegative.

This clone was observed a single time. The rearrangement links TRBV28 to TRBJ1-2; D unresolved. CDR1 is MDHEN, CDR2 SYDVKM, per germline. The CDR3 loop spans 14 amino acids. The V end lost 6 bases, the J end lost 0 bases, and 11 bases lay between the germline ends. The CDR3 region has the DNA TGTGCCAGCAGAGGCGGGTCAGCTAACTATGGCTACACCTTC. It specifies CASRGGSANYGYTF.

This sequence joins TRBV30 and TRBJ2-1; TRBD2 matches 7 bases. The length of the CDR3 is 17 residues. V lost 3 bases to trimming and J lost 1 base; unmatched junction nucleotides: 12. Germline V gene data show CDR1 as GTSNPN and CDR2 as SVGIG (reference sequence). In nucleotides, the CDR3 is TGTGCCTGGAGCCTAGAGGGGAGGGGAGAGTCCTACAATGAGCAGTTCTTC. It is translated as CAWSLEGRGESYNEQFF.

The chain has TRBV29-1 and TRBJ2-1, with 11 nucleotides matching TRBD2. Germline CDR1 is SQVTM and CDR2 is ANQGSEA. The ends lost 5 bases at V and 4 bases at J; junction bases unmatched: 7. CDR3 length equals 15 residues. Here the CDR3 DNA reads TGCAGCGTTACGGGACTAGCGGAACCATACAATGAGCAGTTCTTC. Translated: CSVTGLAEPYNEQFF.

This chain uses TRBV5-1 with TRBJ2-5; D may be TRBD2 (6 bases). V lost 4 bases and J lost 4, with 23 bases in between. The CDR3 extends over 17 amino acids. Germline CDR1 reads SGHRS; CDR2 reads YFSETQ. The DNA of the CDR3 is TGCGCCAGCAGCCCTGGAGGCGGGAATCGGGTTGGAGAGACCCAGTACTTC. Translating gives CASSPGGGNRVGETQYF.

V is TRBV30 and J is TRBJ1-6; D remains unclear. Germline-derived CDR1 and CDR2 are GTSNPN and SVGIG (reference sequence). V lost 8 bases and J 9 bases, leaving 14 bases between the germline ends. This CDR3 contains 12 residues. This CDR3 reads CAADKGGSPLHF. As DNA, the CDR3 is TGTGCCGCAGACAAGGGAGGTTCACCCCTCCACTTT.

Here the CDR3 reads CASSEWEENSPLHF. CDR3 coding DNA: TGTGCCAGCAGTGAATGGGAGGAGAATTCACCCCTCCACTTT. The chain is built from TRBV6-1 and TRBJ1-6; D gene uncertain. Germline loops: CDR1 MNHNS, CDR2 SASEGT. V dropped 2 bases and J dropped 7 bases, with 9 bases sitting between them. CDR3 length: 14 residues.

This chain links TRBV28 with TRBJ2-7; 9 bases fit TRBD1. The CDR3 totals 13 residues. Germline trimming cut 7 bases from V and 4 bases from J; bases unmatched to any gene: 5. Germline lookup yields CDR1 MDHEN and CDR2 SYDVKM. The CDR3 DNA is TGTGCCAGCACGACGGGACAGGGTTACGAGCAGTACTTC. It encodes CASTTGQGYEQYF.

This clone is a singleton in its sample. CDR3 in DNA: TGTGCCACCAGCAGAGATCCAGACAGGTGGCGGAACACTGAAGCTTTCTTT. As protein: CATSRDPDRWRNTEAFF. This sequence joins TRBV15 and TRBJ1-1; possibly TRBD1 for D (6 bases). The V end was cut by 0 bases, the J end by 1 base, with 15 bases between. The CDR3 consists of 17 residues. CDR1 is LNHNV, CDR2 YYDKDF, per germline (reference sequence).

CDR3 region: CAWSPRGETQYF. The CDR3 bases are TGTGCCTGGAGTCCCAGGGGAGAGACCCAGTACTTC. This sequence joins TRBV30 and TRBJ2-5, with a weak D call TRBD1 (6 bases). The germline V gene encodes CDR1 GTSNPN and CDR2 SVGIG (reference sequence). The CDR3 runs to 12 residues. V gave up 2 bases and J gave up 4 bases, with 8 bases separating them.

The V call is TRBV7-7, the J call TRBJ2-2; D uncertain. Trimming took 4 bases from V and 0 from J, leaving 9 bases between them. This CDR3 contains 15 residues. Per the germline V gene, CDR1 is SSHAT and CDR2 is FNYEAQ (reference sequence). In nucleotides, the CDR3 is TGTGCCAGCAGCTACGAACACGCGAACACCGGGGAGCTGTTTTTT. Translating it yields CASSYEHANTGELFF. Full variable domain (outside the CDR3, taken from reference TRBV7-7 and TRBJ2-2): GAGVSQSPRYKVTKRGQDVTLRCDPISSHATLYWYQQALGQGPEFLTYFNYEAQPDKSGLPSDRFSAERPEGSISTLTIQRTEQRDSAMYRCASSYEHANTGELFFGEGSRLTVL.

This chain joins TRBV4-1 and TRBJ2-7; no clear D gene. Trimming took off 0 bases at V and 5 bases at J, with 8 bases between the two ends. Germline V gene lookup returns CDR1 MGHRA and CDR2 YSYEKL. CDR3 length: 13 residues. This CDR3 is CASSQDRFHEQYF. CDR3 bases: TGCGCCAGCAGCCAAGACAGGTTCCACGAGCAGTACTTC.

A note on this clone: A junction end diverges from the germline sequence, so it may reflect a read error. The CDR3 DNA reads as TGCGCCAGCAGCTTGGCCGGGGAAACCCCTCCGATCTTC. Translating it yields CASSLAGETPPIF. The chain joins TRBV5-1 to TRBJ1-2; D is undetermined. This CDR3 has 13 amino acids. Germline assignment: CDR1 SGHRS and CDR2 YFSETQ. Full variable domain (missing parts from reference TRBV5-1 and TRBJ1-2): KAGVTQTPRYLIKTRGQQVTLSCSPISGHRSVSWYQQTPGQGLQFLFEYFSETQRNKGNFPGRFSGRQFSNSRSEMNVSTLELGDSALYLCASSLAGETPPIFGSGTRLTVV.

The sample holds a few counts of this clone. This chain joins TRBV4-2 and TRBJ1-2; 8 nucleotides line up with TRBD1. Germline lookup yields CDR1 LGHNA and CDR2 YNFKEQ. This CDR3 is 15 amino acids long. With V trimmed by 0 bases and J by 9 bases, 9 bases remained unmatched. The CDR3 coding sequence is TGTGCCAGCAGCCAAGATAGGACAGGGACGGGCAGCTACACCTTC. As protein: CASSQDRTGTGSYTF.

The chain joins TRBV10-1 to TRBJ2-7; 9 bases line up with TRBD2. Looked up from germline, CDR1 is WNHNN and CDR2 is SYGVQD (reference sequence). The CDR3 has 15 amino acids. Germline trimming cut 3 bases from V and 2 bases from J; bases unmatched to any gene: 5. Here the CDR3 reads CASSDAAGGAYEQYF. The DNA for the CDR3 is TGCGCCAGCAGTGACGCAGCGGGGGGCGCCTACGAGCAGTACTTC.

J is TRBJ2-5 and V is TRBV6-1, with unresolved D. Germline V CDR1 and CDR2: MNHNS, SASEGT. Between the trimmed V and J ends, which lost 5 bases and 2 bases, there was a span of 9 bases. This CDR3 is built from 13 residues. The CDR3 reads CASSRETQETQYF. In DNA form, the CDR3 reads TGTGCCAGCAGTCGAGAAACTCAAGAGACCCAGTACTTC.

A single count supports this clone. Here the CDR3 reads CASSQSFGTSGDNEQFF. DNA for the CDR3: TGCGCCAGCAGTCAATCGTTCGGGACTAGCGGGGACAATGAGCAGTTCTTC. J is TRBJ2-1 and V is TRBV23-1; 13 bases map to TRBD2. TRBV23-1 is noted as an ORF with a role that remains uncertain. V trimming: 0 bases; J trimming: 5 bases; junction bases outside the gene matches: 4. CDR3 size: 17 residues.

The genes are TRBV4-1 and TRBJ1-1; D not certain. This CDR3 is built from 16 residues. Per germline, CDR1 MGHRA and CDR2 YSYEKL. With 0 bases removed from V and 0 bases from J, the gap between germline ends came to 11 bases. The CDR3 region has the DNA TGCGCCAGCAGCCAAGATCTTACAATCATGAACACTGAAGCTTTCTTT. Translating gives CASSQDLTIMNTEAFF.

The chain uses TRBV18 and TRBJ1-5; 10 bases are shared with TRBD1. Germline-derived CDR1 and CDR2 are KGHSH and LQKENI. The CDR3 is 14 residues long. With 3 bases clipped from V and 4 bases from J, the junction kept 0 bases outside the gene matches. The CDR3 sequence is CASSPGQGNQPQHF. CDR3 bases: TGTGCCAGCTCACCGGGACAGGGGAATCAGCCCCAGCATTTT. Filled out from reference TRBV18 and TRBJ1-5, the complete variable domain reads NAGVMQNPRHLVRRRGQEARLRCSPMKGHSHVYWYRQLPEEGLKFMVYLQKENIIDESGMPKERFSAEFPKEGPSILRIQQVVRGDSAAYFCASSPGQGNQPQHFGDGTRLSIL.

The rearrangement uses TRBV4-1 and TRBJ1-5; D ambiguous. Germline assignment: CDR1 MGHRA and CDR2 YSYEKL. The V gene lost 1 base and the J gene lost 1 base, with 8 bases spanning the gap. CDR3 length: 15 amino acids. CDR3 bases: TGCGCCAGCAGCCAAGGGCATCGAAGCAATCAGCCCCAGCATTTT. Amino acid sequence: CASSQGHRSNQPQHF.

V is TRBV28 and J is TRBJ2-7, with 11 bases lining up with TRBD2. CDR1 and CDR2 (germline): MDHEN, SYDVKM. V shed 5 bases, J shed 5 bases, and the junction held 8 bases outside the gene matches. The CDR3 has 15 amino acids. The DNA for the CDR3 is TGTGCCAGCAGTAAGGTGGGACTAGCGGTCAACGAGCAGTACTTC. Translation gives CASSKVGLAVNEQYF.

The chain combines TRBV29-1 with TRBJ2-7, with TRBD1 identical over 8 bases. V gave up 1 base and J gave up 3 bases; unmatched junction bases: 2. The CDR3 is 13 residues long. The germline gives CDR1 SQVTM, CDR2 ANQGSEA. The CDR3 nucleotides are TGCAGCGTTGAAGTTGGACAGGGCTACGAGCAGTACTTC. Translation: CSVEVGQGYEQYF.

This clone was found a few times. The V and J genes are TRBV28 and TRBJ2-2; D uncertain. V lost 5 bases and J lost 6, with 16 bases in between. Germline V gene lookup returns CDR1 MDHEN and CDR2 SYDVKM. CDR3 length equals 15 residues. CDR3 DNA sequence: TGTGCCAGCAGTCCTGGGTCCTCCGAGGCCGGGGAGCTGTTTTTT. Translating it yields CASSPGSSEAGELFF.